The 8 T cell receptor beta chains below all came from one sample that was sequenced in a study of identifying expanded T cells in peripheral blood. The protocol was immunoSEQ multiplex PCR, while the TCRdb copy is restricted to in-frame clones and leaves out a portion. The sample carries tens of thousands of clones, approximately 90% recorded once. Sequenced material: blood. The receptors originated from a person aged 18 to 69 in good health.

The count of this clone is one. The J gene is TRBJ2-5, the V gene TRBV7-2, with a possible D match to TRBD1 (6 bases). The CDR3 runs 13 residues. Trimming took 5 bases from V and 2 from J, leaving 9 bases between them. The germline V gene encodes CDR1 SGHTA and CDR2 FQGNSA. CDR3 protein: CASSRTAQETQYF. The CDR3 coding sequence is TGTGCCAGCAGCCGGACAGCTCAAGAGACCCAGTACTTC.

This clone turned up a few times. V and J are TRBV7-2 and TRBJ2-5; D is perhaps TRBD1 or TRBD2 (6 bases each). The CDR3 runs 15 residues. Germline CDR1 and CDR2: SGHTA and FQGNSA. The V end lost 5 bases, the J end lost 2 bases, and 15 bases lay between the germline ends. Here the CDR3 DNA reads TGTGCCAGCAGCCAACAGGGAGGCGGACAAGAGACCCAGTACTTC. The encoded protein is CASSQQGGGQETQYF.

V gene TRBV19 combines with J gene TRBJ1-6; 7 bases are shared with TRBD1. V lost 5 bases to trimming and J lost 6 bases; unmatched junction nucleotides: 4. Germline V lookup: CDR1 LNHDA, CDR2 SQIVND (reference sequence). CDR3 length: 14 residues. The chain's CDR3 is CASSEGAFNSPLHF. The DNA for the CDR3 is TGTGCCAGTAGTGAGGGGGCATTTAATTCACCCCTCCACTTT. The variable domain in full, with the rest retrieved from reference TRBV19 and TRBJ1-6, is DGGITQSPKYLFRKEGQNVTLSCEQNLNHDAMYWYRQDPGQGLRLIYYSQIVNDFQKGDIAEGYSVSREKKESFPLTVTSAQKNPTAFYLCASSEGAFNSPLHFGNGTRLTVT.

The CDR3 reads CASSSERGKQFF. The CDR3 DNA follows: TGTGCCAGCAGCTCAGAGAGGGGAAAACAGTTCTTC. This chain links TRBV11-2 with TRBJ2-1; D is possibly TRBD1 or TRBD2 (5 bases each). The germline V gene encodes CDR1 SGHAT and CDR2 FQNNGV. This CDR3 region has 12 residues. V lost 4 bases, J lost 13 bases, and 14 bases lay in between.

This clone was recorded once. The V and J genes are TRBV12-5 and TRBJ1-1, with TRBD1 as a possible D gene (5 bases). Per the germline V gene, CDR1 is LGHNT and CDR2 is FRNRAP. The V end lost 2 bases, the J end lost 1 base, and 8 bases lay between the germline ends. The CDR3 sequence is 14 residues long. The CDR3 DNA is TGTGCTAGTGGTTTGAGAGGACAGAACACTGAAGCTTTCTTT. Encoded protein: CASGLRGQNTEAFF.

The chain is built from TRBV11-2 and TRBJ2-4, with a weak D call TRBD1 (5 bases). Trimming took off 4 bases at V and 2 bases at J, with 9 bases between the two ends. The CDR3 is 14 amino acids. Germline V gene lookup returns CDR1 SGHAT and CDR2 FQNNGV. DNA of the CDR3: TGTGCCAGCAGCTCGCAGGGATCCAAAAACATTCAGTACTTC. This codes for CASSSQGSKNIQYF.

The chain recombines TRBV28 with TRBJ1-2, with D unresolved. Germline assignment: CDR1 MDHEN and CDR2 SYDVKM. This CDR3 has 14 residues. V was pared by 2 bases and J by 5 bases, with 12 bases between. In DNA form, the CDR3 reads TGTGCCAGCAGTTTAGCGTCGGTTCCTTATGGCTACACCTTC. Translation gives CASSLASVPYGYTF.

The CDR3 protein is CASGLAPGLAGGNTGELFF. The CDR3 DNA sequence: TGTGCTAGTGGTCTCGCTCCGGGACTAGCGGGGGGGAACACCGGGGAGCTGTTTTTT. The J gene is TRBJ2-2, the V gene TRBV12-5; TRBD2 matches 15 bases. CDR1 is LGHNT, CDR2 FRNRAP, per germline. The V gene end was trimmed by 5 bases and the J gene end by 1 base; junction bases not matched to a gene: 8. This CDR3 contains 19 residues.